This T cell receptor beta chain was sequenced in a study of blood T cells in healthy people across ages (dated by TCRdb to about 2015). Broadly, across the study: In model experiments, template switching captured about one uniquely barcoded TCR beta cDNA molecule for every two T cells. For two donors (one aged 18 to 30 and one aged 80 or older), the study analyzed two additional independent replicas of 1 million unique cDNA reads from the same blood draw. The donors were divided into four age groups: young (average approximately 17 years), middle-aged (around 41), aged (approximately 62) and long-lived (about 79). To avoid experimental bias, donors of different ages were distributed randomly across sequencing lanes. To track age-related changes in TCR beta repertoire diversity, the study relied on deep sequencing normalized with unique cDNA molecular identifiers. The paper as a whole reports these results and caveats: Compared with the aged group, the long-lived group had more naive CD4+ T cells, fewer expanded clones and increased TCR diversity, a pattern suggesting age selection. A strong correlation was found between observed TCR beta diversity and the percentage of naive T cells measured by flow cytometry. The CMV infection status of donors was not known, potentially confounding age-related changes in expanded clonotypes. Because profiling used bulk unsorted PBMCs, naive and antigen-experienced compartments could not be compared conclusively. Total diversity estimates from one million sequenced T cells were considered lower bounds and underestimates. Observed TCR beta diversity per million T cells fell roughly linearly with age, and a significant reduction was already apparent by age around 40.

Donors were 39 systemically healthy Caucasian individuals from Russia aged roughly 6 to 95 years. Ten milliliters of peripheral blood were drawn from each donor into EDTA-treated Vacutainer tubes. Ficoll-Paque density-gradient centrifugation was used to isolate PBMCs, with at least 6 million obtained per sample. Trizol reagent was used to extract total RNA from PBMCs, with at least 5.5 micrograms per sample. For every donor, flow cytometry on a PBMC aliquot measured the percentage of naive CD45RAhigh/CD27high T cells. Library prep was done by 5' RACE. The data were produced on an Illumina HiSeq 2500. A second 7 to 11 cycle PCR used a sample-barcoded 5' primer and a J-beta primer mix. A template-switch 5' adaptor carrying 12 random nucleotides introduced a unique molecular identifier onto each TCR beta cDNA molecule. Each sample yielded at least 3 million CDR3-containing paired-end reads. First-strand cDNA was synthesized from all RNA with the Mint cDNA synthesis kit, primed by a TRBC-specific oligonucleotide. Following uracil-DNA glycosylase treatment, all cDNA underwent a first 18-cycle PCR with the universal primers M1SS and BC2_uni_R. In the source study's methods: Normalization of each sample was performed by random selection of 1 million high-quality reads, each carrying a distinct molecular identifier. Instead of being binned into consensus sequences, reads with shared molecular identifiers were discarded. CDR3 identification, clonotype clustering and error correction used MiTCR with a Q25 quality threshold and the strictest error-elimination algorithm. A nonparametric unseen species model with Euler transformation was used to estimate lower-bound total TCR beta diversity. TCRdb trimmed the raw reads at Q25, called clones with MiXCR and kept productive beta chains. Every CDR3 protein is listed once, alongside the most common genes and DNA of its rows. TCRdb's processing, not the authors' own work, is the source of the V and J calls. The sample records about 970,000 distinct CDR3 sequences, approximately 50% of which are singletons. The ten largest clones add up to around a fifth of the sample.

In the germline V gene (reference sequence), CDR1 corresponds to MNHNY and CDR2 to SVGAGI. Inclusive of the bounding cysteine and phenylalanine, the CDR3 is 16 residues long. Only the CDR3 DNA is retained, 48 bases long and in frame from the first base. Trimming removed 7 bases from V and 2 bases from J; the gene matches leave 10 bases unexplained. This clonotype turned up a few times. Its antigen has not been determined. One base away there is no much larger clone; base qualities are not given. What was sequenced was blood. Recombination linked TRBV6-6 to TRBJ2-3; TRBD2 matches 9 bases in the middle. This sequence was found in a woman aged 55-69 years in good health. CDR3 protein: CASTYWRGRDTDTQYF. The DNA sequence is as follows: TGTGCCAGCACCTACTGGCGCGGGAGGGACACAGATACGCAGTATTTT.